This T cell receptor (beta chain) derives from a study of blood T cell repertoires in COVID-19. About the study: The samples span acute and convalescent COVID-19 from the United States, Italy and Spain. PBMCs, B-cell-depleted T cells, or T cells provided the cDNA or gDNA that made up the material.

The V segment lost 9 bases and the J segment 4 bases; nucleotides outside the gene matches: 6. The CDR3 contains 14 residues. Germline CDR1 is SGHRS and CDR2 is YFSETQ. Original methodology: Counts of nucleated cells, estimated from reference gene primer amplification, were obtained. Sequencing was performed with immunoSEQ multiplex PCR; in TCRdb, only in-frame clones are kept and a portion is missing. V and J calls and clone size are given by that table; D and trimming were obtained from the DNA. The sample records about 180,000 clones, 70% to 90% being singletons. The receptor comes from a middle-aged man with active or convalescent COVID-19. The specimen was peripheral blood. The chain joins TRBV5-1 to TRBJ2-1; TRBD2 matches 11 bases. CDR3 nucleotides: TGCGCCACCTCCGGGACTAGCGGATACAATGAGCAGTTCTTC. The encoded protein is CATSGTSGYNEQFF.